What follows describes a single TCR beta chain. The antigen is undetermined. At the DNA level, this CDR3 is encoded by other sequences in the same sample as well. This record comes from a study of OX40 agonist ivuxolimab in advanced cancers. Study as a whole: The study reported partial responses in three patients: one hepatocellular carcinoma, two cutaneous melanoma. The study, taken as a whole, reports: At 0.1-3.0 mg/kg, partial responders had clonal expansion among the lowest observed.

Samples were taken at baseline and on day 1 of cycles 4 and 7. The ends lost 2 bases at V and 2 bases at J; junction bases unmatched: 3. Per the germline V gene, CDR1 is SEHNR and CDR2 is FQNEAQ (reference sequence). The CDR3 is 16 residues long. Sequencing was performed with immunoSEQ multiplex PCR; in TCRdb, only in-frame clones are kept and a portion is missing. The table lists around 15,000 clones, 90% to 95% of them singletons. The clonotype comes from an adult with an advanced solid tumor such as melanoma, head and neck, liver or kidney cancer. The rearrangement links TRBV7-9 to TRBJ2-1; 10 nucleotides align to TRBD1. The material sequenced was CD4+ or CD8+ T cells sorted from blood, taken in a trial of the OX40 agonist ivuxolimab. In DNA form, the CDR3 reads TGTGCCAGCAGCTTACCGGACAGGGGGACCTACAATGAGCAGTTCTTC. Its protein product is CASSLPDRGTYNEQFF.